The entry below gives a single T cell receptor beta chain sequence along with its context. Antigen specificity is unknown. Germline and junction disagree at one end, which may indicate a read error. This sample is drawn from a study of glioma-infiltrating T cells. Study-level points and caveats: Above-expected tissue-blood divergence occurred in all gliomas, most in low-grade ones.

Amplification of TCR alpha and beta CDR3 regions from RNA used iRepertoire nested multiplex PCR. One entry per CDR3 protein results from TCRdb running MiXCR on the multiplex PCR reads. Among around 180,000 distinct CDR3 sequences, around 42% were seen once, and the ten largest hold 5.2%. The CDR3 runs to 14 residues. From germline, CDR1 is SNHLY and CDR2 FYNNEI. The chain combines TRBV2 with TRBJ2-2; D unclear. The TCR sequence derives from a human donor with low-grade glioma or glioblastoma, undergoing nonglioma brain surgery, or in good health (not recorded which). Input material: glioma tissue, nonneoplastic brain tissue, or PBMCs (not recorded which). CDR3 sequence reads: CASSEDANTWELFF. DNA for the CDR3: TGTGCCAGCAGTGAAGACGCGAACACCTGGGAGCTGTTTTTT.